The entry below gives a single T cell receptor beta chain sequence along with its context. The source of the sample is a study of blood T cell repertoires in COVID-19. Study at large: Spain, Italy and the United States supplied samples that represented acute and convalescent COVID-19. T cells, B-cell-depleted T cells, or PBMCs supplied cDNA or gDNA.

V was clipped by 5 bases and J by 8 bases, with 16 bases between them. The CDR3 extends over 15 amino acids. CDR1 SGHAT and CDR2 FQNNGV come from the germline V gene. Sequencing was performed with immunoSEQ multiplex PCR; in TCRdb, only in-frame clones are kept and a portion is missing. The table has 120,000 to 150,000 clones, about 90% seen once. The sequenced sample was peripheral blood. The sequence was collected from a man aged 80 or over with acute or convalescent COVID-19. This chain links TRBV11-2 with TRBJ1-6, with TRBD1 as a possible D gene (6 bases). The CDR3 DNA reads TGTGCCAGCAGCACTCGACACTCAGGGGATTCACCCCTCCACTTT. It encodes CASSTRHSGDSPLHF.